This entry describes one T cell receptor beta chain. What it binds is unknown. Deep-level settings were used for running the assay. Once extracted for a subset, genomic DNA was divided evenly among several immunoSEQ plates. Method: immunoSEQ multiplex PCR; TCRdb's copy keeps in-frame clones and lacks some. This sample has around 500,000 clones, with around four fifths found just once. V was shortened by 8 bases and J by 0 bases, with 17 bases between the two germline ends. CDR1 and CDR2 (germline): LNHDA, SQIVND (reference sequence). The length of the CDR3 is 15 residues. This specimen belongs to a study of shared clonotypes between healthy human individuals. Findings and limits, study-wide: The expectation was that sequencing depth would affect clonotype sharing among donors.

The sample was PBMCs. The origin of this receptor is a woman in her thirties or forties in good health. Some clones in this sample may be carry-over from other donors' samples. The chain joins TRBV19 to TRBJ2-7; D uncertain. In DNA form, the CDR3 reads TGTGCCAGTCGGCCCCAAGCAGGCCTCTCCTACGAGCAGTACTTC. Amino acid sequence: CASRPQAGLSYEQYF.